The present TCR beta chain was sequenced within a study of technical replicates of blood from a handful of donors. Germline CDR1 is SGHRS and CDR2 is YFSETQ. CDR3 size: 16 residues. The J segment lost 4 bases and the V segment lost 3 bases, leaving 5 bases of the junction unmatched. Here immunoSEQ multiplex PCR was the method, and the copy in TCRdb shows in-frame clones only, minus some. The profile covers 78,000 or so clones, with roughly nine tenths appearing a single time and about 0.36% taken by the ten largest. The rearrangement joins TRBV5-1 to TRBJ2-3; 13 bases are a match to TRBD2. The sequence was collected from a human donor in good health. Some clones in this sample may be carry-over from other donors' samples. The sequenced sample consisted of T cells isolated from PBMCs. The CDR3 loop reads CASSSGLAGVADTQYF. The CDR3 DNA follows: TGCGCCAGCAGCTCCGGACTAGCGGGAGTGGCAGATACGCAGTATTTT. Using reference TRBV5-1 and TRBJ2-3 for the parts outside the CDR3, the full variable domain is KAGVTQTPRYLIKTRGQQVTLSCSPISGHRSVSWYQQTPGQGLQFLFEYFSETQRNKGNFPGRFSGRQFSNSRSEMNVSTLELGDSALYLCASSSGLAGVADTQYFGPGTRLTVL.